Presented here are 27 T cell receptor beta chains from one specimen sequenced in a study of long-term antiretroviral therapy in people with HIV. The assay used was immunoSEQ (version v3.0), run at survey level. The repertoire was sequenced with immunoSEQ multiplex PCR; TCRdb's copy has only in-frame clones and lacks some. The table has 25,000 to 35,000 clones, about 87% seen once. Sample: unsorted PBMCs, taken 1.8 years after starting antiretroviral therapy. These receptors all come from a woman aged 18 to 35 with HIV.

The rearrangement joins TRBV7-2 to TRBJ1-1; 9 bases fit TRBD1. The J segment lost 5 bases and the V segment lost 4 bases, leaving 8 bases of the junction unmatched. Looked up from germline, CDR1 is SGHTA and CDR2 is FQGNSA. The CDR3 runs 15 residues. CDR3 sequence reads: CASSSFWTGETEAFF. CDR3 nucleotide sequence: TGTGCCAGCAGCTCTTTTTGGACAGGGGAGACTGAAGCTTTCTTT.

V usage is TRBV7-9 and J usage is TRBJ1-4; TRBD1 agrees at 8 bases. Trimming removed 4 bases from V and 6 bases from J; junction bases left unmatched: 7. The CDR3 covers 15 residues. Germline lookup yields CDR1 SEHNR and CDR2 FQNEAQ (reference sequence). The CDR3 region has the DNA TGTGCCAGCAGCTCGCCAGGGGGCTGGTATGAAAAACTGTTTTTT. Encoded protein: CASSSPGGWYEKLFF.

J is TRBJ2-1 and V is TRBV6-4; possibly TRBD2 for D (5 bases). The germline gives CDR1 MRHNA, CDR2 SNTAGT. This CDR3 region has 15 residues. Trimming removed 6 bases from V and 4 bases from J, with 16 bases in between. The CDR3 DNA reads TGTGCCAGCAGCCCTGCCCCGGACTCATACAATGAGCAGTTCTTC. Translation: CASSPAPDSYNEQFF.

The J gene is TRBJ2-5, the V gene TRBV19; 7 nucleotides align to TRBD1. The CDR3 covers 15 residues. Germline V gene lookup returns CDR1 LNHDA and CDR2 SQIVND (reference sequence). The ends lost 5 bases at V and 4 bases at J; junction bases unmatched: 10. CDR3 in amino acids: CASSPFRTGGETQYF. CDR3 coding DNA: TGTGCCAGTAGTCCATTTCGGACAGGAGGAGAGACCCAGTACTTC.

V and J are TRBV18 and TRBJ1-2; D perhaps matches TRBD1 (6 bases). The germline V gene encodes CDR1 KGHSH and CDR2 LQKENI. Trimming cost V 6 bases and J 8 bases, with 19 bases left between them. The CDR3 extends over 14 amino acids. This CDR3 is CASSPGDMGRGYTF. For the CDR3, the DNA is TGTGCCAGCTCCCCTGGGGACATGGGAAGAGGCTACACCTTC. The variable domain in full, completed from reference TRBV18 and TRBJ1-2, reads NAGVMQNPRHLVRRRGQEARLRCSPMKGHSHVYWYRQLPEEGLKFMVYLQKENIIDESGMPKERFSAEFPKEGPSILRIQQVVRGDSAAYFCASSPGDMGRGYTFGSGTRLTVV.

The chain uses TRBV5-1 and TRBJ2-7; D gene uncertain. The CDR3 extends over 12 amino acids. V lost 1 base to trimming and J lost 3 bases, with 5 bases between them. Germline loops: CDR1 SGHRS, CDR2 YFSETQ. The CDR3: CASSLTDYEQYF. The CDR3 region has the DNA TGCGCCAGCAGCTTGACAGACTACGAGCAGTACTTC.

The chain is built from TRBV9 and TRBJ2-1; 9 bases match TRBD2. This CDR3 is built from 18 residues. V was pared by 3 bases and J by 4 bases, with 14 bases of the junction left unmatched. Germline CDR1 SGDLS, CDR2 YYNGEE. CDR3 amino acids: CASSGPYRTSGQYNEQFF. CDR3 nucleotide sequence: TGTGCCAGCAGCGGGCCATACCGTACTAGCGGGCAGTACAATGAGCAGTTCTTC.

The chain couples TRBV27 to TRBJ2-7, with TRBD2 matching over 7 bases. This CDR3 region has 14 residues. CDR1 MNHEY and CDR2 SMNVEV come from the germline V gene (reference sequence). V shed 3 bases and J 5 bases; nucleotides not matched to a gene: 7. CDR3 sequence: CASSFGGSINEQYF. CDR3 sequence (DNA): TGTGCCAGCAGTTTTGGCGGGAGTATAAACGAGCAGTACTTC.

V and J are TRBV2 and TRBJ2-7; 7 bases align to TRBD2. Per the germline V gene, CDR1 is SNHLY and CDR2 is FYNNEI. The CDR3 length is 13 residues. The trim removed 5 bases at V and 4 bases at J, leaving 5 bases unmatched. For the CDR3, the DNA is TGTGCCAGCAGTCCGGGGGGAGGGTACGAGCAGTACTTC. It is translated as CASSPGGGYEQYF.

This clone was seen only once. The chain combines TRBV13 with TRBJ2-7, with 8 bases matching TRBD2. The CDR3 spans 14 residues. Germline V gene sequence: CDR1 PRHDT, CDR2 FYEKMQ (reference sequence). V was pared by 5 bases and J by 3 bases, with 6 bases of the junction left unmatched. CDR3 DNA sequence: TGTGCCAGCAGCCAGAGCGGGAGTAGCTACGAGCAGTACTTC. It codes for CASSQSGSSYEQYF.

The V and J genes are TRBV19 and TRBJ1-2; 8 bases map to TRBD1. This CDR3 region has 15 residues. V lost 7 bases to trimming and J lost 5 bases; unmatched junction nucleotides: 12. Germline CDR1 reads LNHDA; CDR2 reads SQIVND (reference sequence). Written as DNA, the CDR3 is TGTGCCAGTACCGGGGACAGGATAGGCGGATATGGCTACACCTTC. Translating it yields CASTGDRIGGYGYTF.

The chain recombines TRBV5-6 with TRBJ1-5; D remains ambiguous. CDR3 length: 15 residues. Trimming took 0 bases from V and 0 from J, leaving 7 bases between them. The V gene's germline CDR1 is SGHDT and CDR2 YYEEEE. Here the CDR3 reads CASSLVADSNQPQHF. CDR3 DNA: TGTGCCAGCAGCTTGGTAGCAGATAGCAATCAGCCCCAGCATTTT.

The chain uses TRBV7-3 and TRBJ2-1; 8 bases align to TRBD2. The CDR3 length is 17 residues. From germline, CDR1 is SGHTA and CDR2 FQGTGA. Germline trimming cut 1 base from V and 0 bases from J; bases unmatched to any gene: 5. The chain's CDR3 is CASSLMAGGSSYNEQFF. The CDR3 nucleotides are TGTGCCAGCAGCTTAATGGCGGGGGGTAGCTCCTACAATGAGCAGTTCTTC.

The V call is TRBV7-3, the J call TRBJ2-2; TRBD2 aligns across 9 bases. Per germline, CDR1 SGHTA and CDR2 FQGTGA. CDR3 length: 17 amino acids. With 0 bases clipped from V and 4 bases from J, the junction kept 6 bases outside the gene matches. CDR3 protein: CASSLTLAGIPTGELFF. The CDR3 DNA sequence: TGTGCCAGCAGCTTAACGCTAGCGGGAATTCCCACCGGGGAGCTGTTTTTT.

The chain carries TRBV9 and TRBJ1-2; D call uncertain. The CDR3 has 13 residues. V lost 4 bases and J lost 7, with 14 bases in between. Germline V gene data show CDR1 as SGDLS and CDR2 as YYNGEE. CDR3 in DNA: TGTGCCAGCAGCCCCTTGAGGTCGGGTGGCTACACCTTC. Its protein product is CASSPLRSGGYTF.

The V call is TRBV7-2, the J call TRBJ1-2, with D uncertain. The CDR3 is 15 amino acids. Germline V gene lookup returns CDR1 SGHTA and CDR2 FQGNSA. The V end lost 4 bases, the J end lost 10 bases, and 22 bases lay between the germline ends. CDR3 sequence (DNA): TGTGCCAGCAGCTCCCCTTTGCGGGCCGATAGGGACTACACCTTC. It codes for CASSSPLRADRDYTF.

This chain links TRBV11-1 with TRBJ2-5, with 12 nucleotides matching TRBD1. The last part of the DNA fits TRBJ2-7 better; the J call may be wrong. This CDR3 has 17 residues. Germline V gives CDR1 SGHAT, CDR2 FQDESV (reference sequence). CDR3 sequence (DNA): TGTGCCAGCAGCTTAGGACCGGGACAGGGGGCGGCGAACGAGCAGTACTTC. Translation: CASSLGPGQGAANEQYF.

This clone was seen only once. V and J are TRBV27 and TRBJ2-1; no firm D call. CDR3 length: 13 residues. Per the germline V gene, CDR1 is MNHEY and CDR2 is SMNVEV (reference sequence). Trimming pared 2 bases from V and 3 bases from J, leaving 5 bases between. CDR3 loop: CASSLGFYNEQFF. The DNA of the CDR3 is TGTGCCAGCAGTTTAGGGTTCTACAATGAGCAGTTCTTC.

This sequence joins TRBV5-6 and TRBJ2-1; D is uncertain. Germline-derived CDR1 and CDR2 are SGHDT and YYEEEE. The ends were cut back, 0 bases at V and 7 bases at J, with 8 bases in the middle. CDR3 length equals 13 residues. CDR3 coding DNA: TGTGCCAGCAGCTTGGTTCTCTCGAATGAGCAGTTCTTC. It codes for CASSLVLSNEQFF.

V and J are TRBV5-5 and TRBJ1-5; D is unresolved. The ends were cut back, 2 bases at V and 2 bases at J, with 2 bases in the middle. Germline values: CDR1 SGHKS, CDR2 YYEKEE (reference sequence). The CDR3 has 12 residues. CDR3 loop: CASSLGNQPQHF. The CDR3 DNA sequence: TGTGCCAGCAGCTTAGGCAATCAGCCCCAGCATTTT.

This clone came up once. V gene TRBV27 combines with J gene TRBJ1-1; 9 positions agree with TRBD1. CDR3 size: 15 residues. V was clipped by 2 bases and J by 6 bases; unmatched bases: 7. Per the germline V gene, CDR1 is MNHEY and CDR2 is SMNVEV (reference sequence). The CDR3 is CASSLTPGQGAEAFF. CDR3 bases: TGTGCCAGCAGTTTAACTCCGGGACAGGGTGCTGAAGCTTTCTTT.

The chain employs TRBV11-2 and TRBJ2-5, with D tentatively TRBD2 (6 bases). The length of the CDR3 is 15 residues. The germline V and J ends were trimmed by 6 bases and 5 bases, with 19 bases remaining between them. Per germline, CDR1 SGHAT and CDR2 FQNNGV. The CDR3 region is CASRRPGLPKETQYF. Written as DNA, the CDR3 is TGTGCCAGCAGGCGACCGGGACTTCCCAAGGAGACCCAGTACTTC.

This sequence joins TRBV6-5 and TRBJ1-5; D is undetermined. Germline V gene sequence: CDR1 MNHEY, CDR2 SVGAGI. The CDR3 has 14 amino acids. V gave up 0 bases and J gave up 7 bases, with 10 bases separating them. CDR3: CASSYSISSQPQHF. In nucleotides, the CDR3 is TGTGCCAGCAGTTACTCGATATCTTCGCAGCCCCAGCATTTT.

CDR3 region: CASRTSGTYEQYF. The DNA for the CDR3 is TGTGCCAGCCGGACTAGCGGCACCTACGAGCAGTACTTC. The chain has TRBV7-2 and TRBJ2-7; 10 bases line up with TRBD2. The CDR3 consists of 13 residues. Germline V lookup: CDR1 SGHTA, CDR2 FQGNSA. V gave up 8 bases and J gave up 2 bases; unmatched junction bases: 3.

The chain employs TRBV6-4 and TRBJ2-1; D is unclear. V lost 2 bases, J lost 9 bases, and 20 bases lay in between. The CDR3 spans 16 residues. Germline V gene lookup returns CDR1 MRHNA and CDR2 SNTAGT. CDR3 sequence: CASSDTASRTTREQFF. The CDR3 nucleotides are TGTGCCAGCAGTGACACCGCTTCCCGTACGACCCGTGAGCAGTTCTTC.

The chain uses TRBV29-1 and TRBJ1-5, with D possibly TRBD1 on 6 matching bases. Germline CDR1 SQVTM, CDR2 ANQGSEA. The CDR3 covers 12 residues. CDR3 bases: TGCAGAGTCCAGGGGTGGCATCAGCCCCAGCATTTT. As protein: CRVQGWHQPQHF.

This chain uses TRBV2 with TRBJ2-1; TRBD2 matches 13 bases. The CDR3 has 17 amino acids. J was trimmed by 5 bases and V by 7 bases; bases with no gene match: 11. Germline V lookup: CDR1 SNHLY, CDR2 FYNNEI. The CDR3 loop is CASMLTSGRSQHNEQFF. Written as DNA, the CDR3 is TGTGCCAGCATGTTGACTAGCGGGAGGTCCCAACACAATGAGCAGTTCTTC. Drawing the rest from reference TRBV2 and TRBJ2-1, the complete variable domain is EPEVTQTPSHQVTQMGQEVILRCVPISNHLYFYWYRQILGQKVEFLVSFYNNEISEKSEIFDDQFSVERPDGSNFTLKIRSTKLEDSAMYFCASMLTSGRSQHNEQFFGPGTRLTVL.